The subject of this entry is one T cell receptor beta chain. Per the original data handling: Estimates of nucleated cell counts were drawn from the amplification of reference gene primers. Assay used: immunoSEQ multiplex PCR; TCRdb lists only in-frame clones, some missing. Clone size and V and J calls were adopted from that table, with D and trimming inferred from the DNA. Of approximately 150,000 clones in the sample, around 90% were seen once. This specimen belongs to a study of blood T cell repertoires in COVID-19. Study information: The United States, Italy and Spain provided the acute and convalescent COVID-19 samples.

The CDR3 covers 14 residues. The germline CDR1 and CDR2 sequences are MNHEY and SVGAGI. V dropped 2 bases and J dropped 3 bases, with 10 bases sitting between them. The material sequenced was peripheral blood. The TCR originated in a man between 18 and 29 years old with COVID-19, enrolled during active disease. This chain links TRBV6-5 with TRBJ1-2; D perhaps matches TRBD1 (5 bases). The CDR3 loop reads CASSYVGRDYGYTF. As DNA, the CDR3 is TGTGCCAGCAGTTACGTGGGGCGCGACTATGGCTACACCTTC.